This record concerns one TCR beta chain sequence. The data stem from a study of blood T cell repertoires in COVID-19. Assay used: immunoSEQ multiplex PCR; TCRdb lists only in-frame clones, some missing. Of fewer than 250,000 clones in the sample, around three quarters were seen once. The source material was PBMCs or T cells enriched from blood (not recorded which). This receptor was taken from a woman aged 45-59 years with acute COVID-19.

The CDR3 DNA follows: TGTGCCAGCAGTGAGGGCGGGGACACTGAAGCTTTCTTT. Amino acid sequence: CASSEGGDTEAFF. V usage is TRBV6-1 and J usage is TRBJ1-1; D uncertain. Trimming left V 3 bases short and J 3 bases short, with 8 bases between. Germline CDR1 is MNHNS and CDR2 is SASEGT. CDR3 size: 13 residues.